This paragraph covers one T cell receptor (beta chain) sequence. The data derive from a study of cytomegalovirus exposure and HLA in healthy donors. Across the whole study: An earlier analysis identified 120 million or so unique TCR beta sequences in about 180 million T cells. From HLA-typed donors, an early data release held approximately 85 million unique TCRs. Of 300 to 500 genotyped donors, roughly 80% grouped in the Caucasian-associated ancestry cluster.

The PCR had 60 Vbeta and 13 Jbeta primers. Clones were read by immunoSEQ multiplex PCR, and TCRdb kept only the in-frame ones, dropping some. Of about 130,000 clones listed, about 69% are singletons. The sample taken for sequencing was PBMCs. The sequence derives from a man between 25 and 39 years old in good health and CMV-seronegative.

The CDR3 spells CASSEGGSGNTEAFF. CDR3 DNA: TGTGCCAGCAGTGAAGGAGGGAGCGGGAACACTGAAGCTTTCTTT. This sequence joins TRBV6-1 and TRBJ1-1; D gene ambiguous. The CDR3 contains 15 residues. CDR1 MNHNS and CDR2 SASEGT come from the germline V gene. The V end was cut by 1 base, the J end by 1 base, with 10 bases between.